The entry that follows covers one T cell receptor beta chain sequence. Its antigen is still unknown. This sample was taken from a study of cytomegalovirus exposure and HLA in healthy donors. Study-level background: About 83 million unique TCRs from HLA-typed donors made up an early data release. Points from the study as a whole: A later analysis reported that several of the most significant clusters appeared to be linked to common viral pathogens, among them Epstein-Barr virus.

Everyone who donated was a healthy bone marrow donor. This CDR3 comprises 14 residues. Deletions cut 5 bases from V and 3 bases from J, with 11 bases between. The V gene's germline CDR1 is MNHEY and CDR2 SMNVEV (reference sequence). PCR primers comprised 60 Vbeta and 13 Jbeta primers. TCRdb's copy holds only in-frame clones and misses some; the assay was immunoSEQ multiplex PCR. The data show about 120,000 clones, about 75% seen once. The chain is built from TRBV27 and TRBJ1-3, with D tentatively TRBD1 (5 bases). This TCR was recovered from a man aged 55-75 years in good health and CMV-seropositive. The sequenced sample was PBMCs. The CDR3 region is CASSGGARGNTIYF. The CDR3 DNA reads TGTGCCAGCAGTGGCGGGGCTCGTGGAAACACCATATATTTT.